This T cell receptor (beta chain) was captured in a study of vaccination effects on CD4 cells after COVID-19. Between days 9 and 10 of culture, CD4+ T cells were separated out. Study-level points and caveats: The study had few convalescent patients and no early post-infection timepoints. Marked clonal contraction of infection- and vaccine-induced clones was seen late after vaccination. Vaccine-induced clones in healthy vaccinees cross-reacted with common cold coronaviruses in only 1 of 255 cases.

Sequencing used immunoSEQ multiplex PCR; TCRdb keeps in-frame clones, though not all of them. The sample lists fewer than 40,000 clones; approximately 67% were seen once. As concerns this clone: Its matching antigen is unknown.

This specimen was CD4+ T cells from PBMCs cultured without peptide, taken before COVID-19 vaccination. The receptor was isolated from a human donor who received a COVID-19 vaccine.

CDR3 nucleotide sequence: TGTGCCAGCAGCCCAAACGGGGGGTCTTCATACGAGCAGTACTTC. It encodes CASSPNGGSSYEQYF. The chain couples TRBV9 to TRBJ2-7; 7 nucleotides line up with TRBD2. This CDR3 has 15 residues. Trimming cost V 4 bases and J 4 bases; bases outside gene matches: 11. Germline lookup yields CDR1 SGDLS and CDR2 YYNGEE.